These T cell receptor beta chains were read from a single sample in a study of cytomegalovirus exposure and HLA in healthy donors. The repertoire was sequenced with immunoSEQ multiplex PCR; TCRdb's copy has only in-frame clones and lacks some. Of about 52,000 clones detected, 72% appear once; the ten largest clones hold roughly 9.2%. The specimen was PBMCs. These receptors originate from a woman aged 50 to 65 in good health and CMV-seronegative. Both conserved end residues are part of each CDR3. D genes are given only for firm matches. The size field is filled for only some rows; it gives once, few, many or a size class.

j_call d_call clone_size v_call cdr3_aa cdr3_nt
TRBJ2-4 . . TRBV6-5 CAGPKGVYIQYF TGTGCCGGCCCCAAGGGGGTATACATTCAGTACTTC
TRBJ1-5 . . TRBV4-3 CASSQEWRGGNQPQHF TGCGCCAGCAGCCAAGAATGGCGAGGTGGCAATCAGCCCCAGCATTTT
TRBJ2-1 . . TRBV28 CASSLLGDNFNEQFF TGTGCCAGCAGTTTATTAGGGGACAACTTCAATGAGCAGTTCTTC
TRBJ2-1 . few TRBV29-1 CSVGRGAGDEQFF TGCAGCGTAGGCAGGGGGGCAGGCGATGAGCAGTTCTTC
TRBJ1-2 . . TRBV21-1 CASSKVPGTEINYGYTF TGTGCCAGCAGCAAAGTGCCAGGGACAGAGATAAACTATGGCTACACCTTC
TRBJ2-5 . . TRBV15 CATSREGGQQETQYF TGTGCCACCAGCAGAGAGGGGGGGCAGCAAGAGACCCAGTACTTC
TRBJ1-1 . . TRBV19 CASSIGRNTEAFF TGTGCCAGTAGTATAGGCAGGAACACTGAAGCTTTCTTT
TRBJ2-7 . . TRBV6-6 CASSYGAGRGGEQYF TGTGCCAGCAGTTACGGGGCGGGGAGAGGCGGAGAGCAGTACTTC
TRBJ2-1 TRBD2 . TRBV4-2 CASSQGTSGNNEQFF TGTGCCAGCAGCCAGGGGACTAGCGGAAACAATGAGCAGTTCTTC
TRBJ2-1 TRBD1 . TRBV11-1 CASSSGQGAGEQFF TGTGCCAGCAGCTCCGGACAGGGGGCTGGTGAGCAGTTCTTC
TRBJ2-1 . . TRBV6-6 CATSSYNEQFF TGTGCCACTAGCTCCTACAATGAGCAGTTCTTC
TRBJ1-6 TRBD1 . TRBV30 CAWSGTGGSPLHF TGTGCCTGGAGTGGGACAGGAGGCTCACCCCTCCACTTT
TRBJ1-5 . . TRBV28 CASSLTGQPQHF TGTGCCAGCAGTTTAACCGGTCAGCCCCAGCATTTT
TRBJ1-2 . . TRBV28 CASRNLRGPYREGDYGYTF TGTGCCAGCAGAAACTTGCGGGGGCCATACAGGGAAGGCGACTATGGCTACACCTTC
TRBJ1-5 . . TRBV29-1 CSVAGNNQPQHF TGCAGCGTTGCTGGCAACAATCAGCCCCAGCATTTT
TRBJ1-6 . . TRBV20-1 CSTAASTLHF TGCAGTACAGCGGCTTCAACCCTCCACTTT
TRBJ1-1 . few TRBV6-4 CASSEGHGLGVEAFF TGTGCCAGCAGTGAGGGACACGGTTTGGGAGTTGAAGCTTTCTTT
TRBJ2-1 . few TRBV19 CASSMTTARVQFF TGTGCCAGTAGTATGACGACCGCCCGGGTGCAGTTCTTC
TRBJ2-7 TRBD2 . TRBV6-6 CASSPSGGPLEQYF TGTGCCAGCAGCCCTAGCGGGGGCCCCCTCGAGCAGTACTTC
TRBJ1-2 . . TRBV7-6 CASSPRGFNYGYTF TGTGCCAGCAGCCCCAGAGGTTTTAACTATGGCTACACCTTC
TRBJ2-7 . . TRBV6-1 CASSGYSYEQYF TGTGCCAGCAGTGGATACAGCTACGAGCAGTACTTC
TRBJ1-1 . few TRBV29-1 CSGGGPTEAFF TGCAGCGGGGGGGGGCCGACAGAAGCTTTCTTT
TRBJ2-3 . . TRBV28 CASSLSASGTQYF TGTGCCAGCAGTTTGAGCGCCTCCGGTACGCAGTATTTT
TRBJ1-4 . . TRBV6-5 CASSYSKGGEEKLFF TGTGCCAGCAGTTACTCGAAGGGGGGGGAGGAAAAACTGTTTTTT
TRBJ2-2 TRBD2 . TRBV4-2 CASSHLAGGGTGELFF TGTGCCAGCAGCCACCTAGCGGGGGGAGGGACCGGGGAGCTGTTTTTT
TRBJ2-7 TRBD1 . TRBV18 CASSPIQGAPRRMYF TGTGCCAGCTCACCTATACAGGGGGCCCCTCGTAGAATGTACTTC
TRBJ2-1 TRBD2 few TRBV5-1 CASSLGEGEQFF TGCGCCAGCAGTTTAGGGGAGGGTGAGCAGTTCTTC
TRBJ2-5 TRBD2 . TRBV29-1 CSGWEGGETQYF TGCAGCGGGTGGGAGGGTGGAGAGACCCAGTACTTC
TRBJ1-4 . . TRBV2 CASSDGENSEKLFF TGTGCCAGCAGTGACGGGGAGAACAGTGAAAAACTGTTTTTT
TRBJ2-5 TRBD2 . TRBV5-1 CASSLGLAGGWNQETQYF TGCGCCAGCAGCTTGGGGCTAGCGGGGGGTTGGAACCAAGAGACCCAGTACTTC
TRBJ2-1 TRBD2 . TRBV7-6 CASKRLAGTGNEQFF TGTGCCAGCAAAAGACTAGCGGGAACGGGAAATGAGCAGTTCTTC
TRBJ2-3 TRBD2 . TRBV2 CASGADGGRADTQYF TGTGCCAGCGGGGCGGATGGCGGGAGGGCAGATACGCAGTATTTT
TRBJ1-6 . . TRBV6-1 CASERVADSPLHF TGTGCCAGCGAGAGGGTGGCGGATTCACCCCTCCACTTT
TRBJ2-6 . . TRBV19 CASTPRRSGANVLTF TGTGCCAGTACCCCCCGGAGGTCTGGGGCCAACGTCCTGACTTTC
TRBJ2-7 . . TRBV28 CASSPGGSSYEQYF TGTGCCAGCAGTCCAGGGGGGAGCTCCTACGAGCAGTACTTC
TRBJ2-1 . . TRBV7-9 CASSSLGDEQFF TGTGCCAGCAGCTCCTTAGGAGATGAGCAGTTCTTC
TRBJ1-3 . few TRBV6-6 CASRSSSNSGNTIYF TGTGCCAGCAGGTCCTCTTCTAACTCTGGAAACACCATATATTTT
TRBJ2-3 . . TRBV7-8 CASMGRISTDTQYF TGTGCCAGCATGGGGAGAATAAGCACAGATACGCAGTATTTT
TRBJ2-1 TRBD1 . TRBV18 CASSKGQGNEQFF TGTGCCAGCTCGAAAGGACAGGGGAATGAGCAGTTCTTC
TRBJ1-1 TRBD1 . TRBV7-9 CSSSLRDSENTEAFF TGTTCCAGCAGCCTACGGGACAGTGAGAACACTGAAGCTTTCTTT
TRBJ2-1 . few TRBV5-1 CASSPDSYNEQFF TGCGCCAGCAGCCCCGACTCTTACAATGAGCAGTTCTTC
TRBJ1-1 . . TRBV28 CASSLGVRSTEAFF TGTGCCAGCAGTTTAGGAGTTAGGAGTACTGAAGCTTTCTTT
TRBJ2-3 . . TRBV19 CASSMAVRTDTQYF TGTGCCAGTAGTATGGCCGTCCGCACAGATACGCAGTATTTT
TRBJ1-6 . . TRBV28 CASSRGPGYNSPLHF TGTGCCAGCAGTCGAGGCCCTGGCTATAATTCACCCCTCCACTTT
TRBJ2-3 . . TRBV13 CASSLRVTGDGGDTQYF TGTGCCAGCAGCTTACGGGTTACTGGGGATGGGGGGGATACGCAGTATTTT
TRBJ1-1 . . TRBV25-1 CASSSRGEAFF TGTGCCAGCAGTAGCAGGGGTGAAGCTTTCTTT
TRBJ2-7 TRBD1 . TRBV5-1 CASSLPGTGGGEQYF TGCGCCAGCAGCTTACCCGGGACAGGGGGCGGCGAGCAGTACTTC